Below are 5 T cell receptor beta chains sequenced from a single sample in a study of blood T cells in healthy people across ages. A sample-barcoded 5' primer and a J-beta primer mix were used in a second PCR of roughly 7 to 12 cycles. TCRdb ran MiXCR on the 5' RACE reads and lists one entry per CDR3 protein. The sample holds about 2 million distinct CDR3 sequences, around half seen once. The sequencing input was blood. The receptors were gathered from a woman aged 40 to 50 in good health.

On this clonotype: Being one base from a much bigger clone, this may be a read error. The rearrangement links TRBV7-2 to TRBJ2-7; no reliable D call. V lost 1 base and J lost 7, with 23 bases in between. Germline-derived CDR1 and CDR2 are SGHTA and FQGNSA. The CDR3 loop spans 17 amino acids. The CDR3 region has the DNA TGTGCCAGCAGCTTAGGGGTTGGCAGTTCCTTTTACAATGAGCAGTACTTC. Translating gives CASSLGVGSSFYNEQYF.

The rearrangement joins TRBV9 to TRBJ1-2; TRBD1 agrees at 8 bases. CDR3 length: 14 amino acids. Trimming removed 3 bases from V and 7 bases from J; junction bases left unmatched: 8. Germline V CDR1 and CDR2: SGDLS, YYNGEE. The CDR3: CASSGSPGGGGYTF. The CDR3 DNA follows: TGTGCCAGCAGCGGATCCCCAGGGGGCGGTGGCTACACCTTC.

V and J are TRBV20-1 and TRBJ1-1, with 8 bases aligning to TRBD1. CDR1 and CDR2 (germline): DFQATT, SNEGSKA (reference sequence). The CDR3 spans 14 residues. Trimming took 6 bases from V and 3 from J; bases not matched to a gene: 9. CDR3 protein: CSAPDRGRYTEAFF. The CDR3 nucleotides are TGCAGTGCACCAGACAGGGGACGATACACTGAAGCTTTCTTT.

This clonotype was seen more than once but under ten times. Written as DNA, the CDR3 is TGCAGTGCTACTTCTAGGACTAGTTACAATGAGCAGTTCTTC. This gives the protein CSATSRTSYNEQFF. The chain uses TRBV20-1 and TRBJ2-1; TRBD2 matches 7 bases. Looked up from germline, CDR1 is DFQATT and CDR2 is SNEGSKA (reference sequence). This CDR3 is built from 14 residues. V shed 4 bases, J shed 4 bases, and the junction held 7 bases outside the gene matches.

The rearrangement joins TRBV20-1 to TRBJ2-4; the D is unclear. The end of the DNA is better explained by TRBJ2-5, so the J call may be wrong. The CDR3 length is 13 residues. Germline V lookup: CDR1 DFQATT, CDR2 SNEGSKA (reference sequence). For the CDR3, the DNA is TGCAGTGCTCCTTGGCAGCTCCAAGAGACCCAGTACTTC. It encodes CSAPWQLQETQYF.